The 12 T cell receptor beta chains in this list originate from one sample, sequenced in a study of shared clonotypes between healthy human individuals. TCRdb keeps only in-frame clones here, not all; method: immunoSEQ multiplex PCR. The profile covers approximately 710,000 clones, with about 90% appearing a single time and about a third taken by the ten largest. The sample taken for sequencing was memory CD8+ T cells from PBMCs. As to subset: CD45RO+ cells pooled with CCR7-negative TemRA cells. Every receptor here comes from a man aged 18 to 29 in good health. Some clones in this sample may be carry-over from other donors' samples.

This chain connects TRBV6-4 to TRBJ2-7; 7 nucleotides align to TRBD1. After removal of 0 bases from V and 6 bases from J, the junction contained 35 bases not matched to a gene. Germline-derived CDR1 and CDR2 are MRHNA and SNTAGT. There are 24 residues in the CDR3. CDR3 in DNA: TGTGCCAGCAGTGACTCCCAACCCACAGGGGCCCTTCCCCGGATCCTTTTTAACTACGTCGAGCAGTACTTC. This gives the protein CASSDSQPTGALPRILFNYVEQYF.

This clone was found a few times. The chain joins TRBV12-5 to TRBJ1-1; TRBD1 might be the D (6 bases). V shed 9 bases and J shed 4 bases, with 15 bases lying between them. The CDR3 length is 13 residues. Looked up from germline, CDR1 is LGHNT and CDR2 is FRNRAP. CDR3 amino acids: CASSVVGGTEAFF. The DNA of the CDR3 is TGTGCTAGCTCTGTCGTAGGGGGCACTGAAGCTTTCTTT.

This chain joins TRBV11-3 and TRBJ2-3; TRBD2 might be the D (7 bases). Trimming shortened V by 5 bases and J by 2 bases, and 17 bases separated the two germline ends. CDR3 length equals 16 residues. Germline CDR1 SGHNT, CDR2 YENEEA. CDR3 residues: CASSPGGRAITDTQYF. Here the CDR3 DNA reads TGTGCCAGCAGCCCGGGGGGCAGGGCGATCACAGATACGCAGTATTTT.

The V gene is TRBV7-6, the J gene TRBJ1-1, with D hard to call. This CDR3 is 14 amino acids long. V dropped 1 base and J dropped 1 base, with 7 bases sitting between them. CDR1 is SGHVS and CDR2 is FNYEAQ in the germline V gene. CDR3 nucleotides: TGTGCCAGCAGCTTAGTCGGCAAGAACACTGAAGCTTTCTTT. This sequence encodes CASSLVGKNTEAFF.

V and J are TRBV6-5 and TRBJ2-1; TRBD2 is a possible D gene (6 bases). Germline V CDR1 and CDR2: MNHEY, SVGAGI. Trimming took off 2 bases at V and 9 bases at J, with 14 bases between the two ends. CDR3 size: 14 residues. The CDR3 reads CASSYTTSSIEQFF. As DNA, the CDR3 is TGTGCCAGCAGTTACACGACTAGTTCTATTGAGCAGTTCTTC.

V usage is TRBV2 and J usage is TRBJ1-5; D may be TRBD1 (6 bases). V lost 4 bases to trimming and J lost 2 bases, with 21 bases between them. The CDR3 sequence is 18 residues long. Germline loops: CDR1 SNHLY, CDR2 FYNNEI. CDR3 protein: CASSVNRMGAKGNQPQHF. The CDR3 coding sequence is TGTGCCAGCAGTGTCAATCGTATGGGGGCGAAGGGCAATCAGCCCCAGCATTTT.

The chain employs TRBV4-3 and TRBJ2-7; 11 nucleotides match TRBD2. Germline values: CDR1 LGHNA, CDR2 YSLEER. Losses at the gene ends were 1 base for V and 1 base for J; bases not matched to a gene: 6. CDR3 length: 17 amino acids. CDR3: CASSQGSLAGGSYEQYF. Written as DNA, the CDR3 is TGCGCCAGCAGCCAAGGGTCCCTAGCGGGAGGTTCCTACGAGCAGTACTTC.

This clone was recorded once. The chain couples TRBV2 to TRBJ2-1; the D is unclear. CDR1 is SNHLY, CDR2 FYNNEI, per germline. The CDR3 sequence is 13 residues long. The V gene lost 6 bases and the J gene lost 4 bases, with 10 bases spanning the gap. CDR3 in DNA: TGTGCCAGCAGCGGCGGACGGTACAATGAGCAGTTCTTC. This codes for CASSGGRYNEQFF.

The chain combines TRBV15 with TRBJ1-1, with D perhaps TRBD1 (5 bases). The CDR3 runs to 13 residues. V was cut by 4 bases and J by 1 base, with 7 bases left in between. The germline V gene encodes CDR1 LNHNV and CDR2 YYDKDF (reference sequence). The CDR3 spells CATSNDRNTEAFF. CDR3 DNA sequence: TGTGCCACCAGCAACGACAGGAACACTGAAGCTTTCTTT.

The chain couples TRBV10-3 to TRBJ2-7, with TRBD1 as a possible D gene (5 bases). The CDR3 covers 12 residues. In germline, CDR1 is ENHRY, CDR2 SYGVKD. The germline V and J ends were trimmed by 8 bases and 3 bases, with 11 bases remaining between them. CDR3 nucleotide sequence: TGTGCCATCGGGGAAGACAGCTACGAGCAGTACTTC. Amino acid sequence: CAIGEDSYEQYF.

This CDR3 is CASSYRDSSYEQYF. The DNA of the CDR3 is TGTGCCAGCAGTTACCGGGACAGCTCCTACGAGCAGTACTTC. This chain uses TRBV2 with TRBJ2-7, with TRBD1 matching 7 bases. This CDR3 contains 14 residues. Germline trimming cut 5 bases from V and 0 bases from J; bases unmatched to any gene: 4. The germline V gene has CDR1 SNHLY and CDR2 FYNNEI.

The chain joins TRBV29-1 to TRBJ2-7; 8 bases fit TRBD2. Germline V CDR1 and CDR2: SQVTM, ANQGSEA. V lost 6 bases and J lost 5; bases outside the gene matches: 6. The CDR3 covers 12 residues. Here the CDR3 DNA reads TGCAGCGTGCGGGGGGACATCCACGAGCAGTACTTC. Encoded protein: CSVRGDIHEQYF.